This T cell receptor beta chain was retrieved from a study of cytomegalovirus exposure and HLA in healthy donors. The germline CDR1 and CDR2 sequences are MNHEY and SMNVEV (reference sequence). The V end lost 3 bases, the J end lost 3 bases, and 9 bases lay between the germline ends. The CDR3 has 14 residues. Of note for this clone: No antigen is known for it. The identical CDR3 is also encoded by other nucleotide sequences in the sample.

Study-wide points: A later examination showed that TCR association rates differed by HLA locus, with DRB1 most and HLA-C fewest. A few of the chains that were CMV-associated were confirmed in vitro to be specific for CMV antigens.

PCR employed 60 Vbeta and 13 Jbeta primers. The repertoire was sequenced with immunoSEQ multiplex PCR; TCRdb's copy has only in-frame clones and lacks some. The sample shows 95,000 to 110,000 clones, roughly three quarters of them seen only once. This TCR was recovered from a man aged 18 to 29 in good health and CMV-seronegative. The J gene is TRBJ1-5, the V gene TRBV27; D gene ambiguous. Source material: PBMCs. CDR3 residues: CASSFRSSNQPQHF. CDR3 nucleotide sequence: TGTGCCAGCAGTTTCAGGTCCTCCAATCAGCCCCAGCATTTT.